The source of this T cell receptor beta chain is a study of blood T cell repertoires in COVID-19 (dated by TCRdb to about 2020). A note on the overall study: Samples from collaborators originated in the United States, Italy and Spain and spanned both the acute and convalescent phases of COVID-19. The material from the prospective study consisted of cDNA or gDNA derived from T cells, B-cell-depleted T cells, or PBMCs. The dataset comprised deeply sampled blood TCRbeta repertoires from subjects exposed to, actively infected with, or recovered from COVID-19. A freely available public database, intended as a resource for researchers studying the immune response to SARS-CoV-2, is where the repertoires were released. Samples were obtained from the ongoing ImmuneRACE study (first 160 participants) and from about 1,300 subjects provided by 6 global collaborators. The sample metadata nearly always contained a de-identified subject ID, COVID-19 status, age in years and sex. Where available, HLA class I and class II types were obtained from metadata supplied by the sample provider rather than from assay-based typing. On the study overall, not on this receptor specifically: The amount of clinical and demographic metadata varied by source and participant and was provided uncurated.

Inclusive of the bounding cysteine and phenylalanine, the CDR3 is 14 residues long. The DNA shown is the 42-base CDR3, in frame from base 1. The germline V end is reduced by 7 bases and the J end by 13 bases; junction bases left unmatched: 14. The germline V gene encodes CDR1 MNHEY and CDR2 SVGEGT. With respect to this clone: Its antigen is not yet known. No much larger clone exists at a distance of one base, and base qualities are not known.

Participants in the prospective study were aged 18 to 89 years, lived in under 30 United States geographic areas, and enrolled through a virtual design. In the prospective study, participants were assigned to cohorts based on the clinical history participants reported in a screening survey and a study questionnaire. Recovered participants in ImmuneRACE Cohort 3 were defined by two consecutive negative NP/OP PCR tests, clearance by a healthcare professional, or resolution of symptoms. In the prospective study, whole blood, serum and a nasopharyngeal or oropharyngeal swab were collected from each participant by mobile phlebotomists. Participants in the prospective study had the option to provide additional blood draws and questionnaires over a roughly 2-month period. Before DNA extraction, blood samples from the prospective study were shipped at room temperature or frozen. The immunoSEQ Assay, a bias-controlled multiplex PCR, was used to amplify TCRbeta CDR3 regions from genomic DNA. Per the source publication's procedure: The number of nucleated cells in each sample was estimated from the amplification of reference gene primers within the assay. To quantify the absolute abundance of each unique TCRbeta CDR3 rearrangement, sequence reads were collapsed and filtered. For each sample, productive Simpson clonality was calculated by taking the square root of Simpson's diversity index across productive rearrangements. The clones in this table, taken by TCRdb from immuneACCESS, are in-frame only. Not every clone is retained; where verified, under half of the shortfall comes from an unresolved V gene, and the cause of the rest is unknown. The V and J calls and clone size were taken over from that table, and D and trimming were inferred from the DNA. Within this sample are about 460,000 clones, with less than 90% of them counted one time only. The top ten clonotypes cover approximately 8.3% of the sample.

This sequence uses TRBV6-2 or TRBV6-3 and TRBJ2-7; the junction holds 12 bases that match TRBD2. The receptor was derived from a woman in her sixties or seventies who had recovered from COVID-19. The sample taken for sequencing was PBMCs or T cells enriched from blood (not recorded which). The CDR3 region reads CASTPGLAGTRTYF. The sequenced DNA: TGTGCCAGCACCCCCGGACTAGCGGGGACGAGGACCTACTTC.